A selection of T cell receptor beta chains follows, all from one sample in a study of cytomegalovirus exposure and HLA in healthy donors. Sequencing was performed with immunoSEQ multiplex PCR; in TCRdb, only in-frame clones are kept and a portion is missing. The sample has approximately 300,000 clones, about nine tenths seen once. Sequences were obtained from PBMCs. These receptors all stem from a woman aged 18-29 years in good health and CMV-seronegative. The CDR3 runs from the conserved cysteine through the conserved F or W. The D gene is left open where the match is weak. Where a row states a size, it is once, few, many or the class of an expanded clone; other rows omit it.

>TRBV2|once|TRBJ2-3|TRBD1
CARQGITDTQYF
TGTGCGAGACAGGGGATCACAGATACGCAGTATTTT
>TRBV29-1|.|TRBJ2-1|TRBD1
CSGQGGTDNEQFF
TGCAGTGGACAGGGCGGAACTGACAATGAGCAGTTCTTC
>TRBV4-3|.|TRBJ2-7|TRBD2
CASSPETLAGGSYEQYF
TGCGCCAGCAGCCCTGAGACTCTAGCGGGAGGGTCCTACGAGCAGTACTTC
>TRBV27|.|TRBJ2-1|.
CASSFLAPHEQFF
TGTGCCAGCAGTTTTCTGGCCCCCCATGAGCAGTTCTTC
>TRBV29-1|.|TRBJ1-1|TRBD1
CSVGRQGWNTEAFF
TGCAGCGTCGGGAGACAGGGGTGGAACACTGAAGCTTTCTTT
>TRBV29-1|.|TRBJ2-7|.
CSVDRQGPPYEQYF
TGCAGCGTTGATAGGCAGGGCCCACCCTACGAGCAGTACTTC
>TRBV7-9|.|TRBJ2-7|TRBD1
CAWGGQGSSPAYEQYF
TGTGCCTGGGGGGGACAGGGGAGTTCTCCAGCCTACGAGCAGTACTTC
>TRBV28|.|TRBJ1-2|.
CASSLRFQGGYGYTF
TGTGCCAGCAGTCTCAGATTTCAGGGAGGCTATGGCTACACCTTC
>TRBV19|.|TRBJ2-7|.
CASSIEGRGPYEQYF
TGTGCCAGTAGTATAGAAGGCAGGGGCCCCTACGAGCAGTACTTC
>TRBV28|.|TRBJ1-2|.
CASRLQGPLTYTF
TGTGCCAGCAGGTTACAGGGTCCCCTAACCTACACCTTC